The 25 T cell receptor beta chains reported below all come from one sample, sequenced in a study of T cell responses to AZD1222 COVID-19 vaccine. Some clones are missing from TCRdb's copy, which holds only in-frame ones; the method was immunoSEQ multiplex PCR. Of about 140,000 clones listed, around 90% are singletons. Sequences were derived from peripheral blood, sampled on day 0 of AZD1222 vaccination. The receptors shown here come from an adult in good health.

The table lists this clone with a count of one. In nucleotides, the CDR3 is TGTGCCAGCAGTGAATTTGGTGATTCCTACAATGAGCAGTTCTTC. It encodes CASSEFGDSYNEQFF. This rearrangement joins TRBV6-4 to TRBJ2-1; D not resolved. Germline CDR1 and CDR2: MRHNA and SNTAGT. The CDR3 consists of 15 residues. Trimming pared 3 bases from V and 1 base from J, leaving 10 bases between.

The chain joins TRBV6-5 to TRBJ1-5; no clear D gene. CDR3 size: 15 residues. The germline CDR1 and CDR2 sequences are MNHEY and SVGAGI. V lost 8 bases to trimming and J lost 7 bases, with 21 bases between them. The CDR3, as DNA: TGTGCCAGCGAAATCGGGTCAACGGCGTCCCAGCCCCAGCATTTT. Translation gives CASEIGSTASQPQHF.

The chain couples TRBV3-1 (or the pseudogene TRBV3-2) to TRBJ2-7; the D is unclear. V lost 2 bases to trimming and J lost 0 bases, with 20 bases between them. The CDR3 extends over 18 amino acids. The germline V gene has CDR1 LGHDT and CDR2 YNNKEL (reference sequence). This CDR3 reads CASSQRITTGLLSYEQYF. DNA for the CDR3: TGTGCCAGCAGCCAAAGGATAACAACGGGCCTTCTCTCCTACGAGCAGTACTTC.

The chain is built from TRBV4-3 and TRBJ2-7; TRBD2 agrees at 13 bases. The CDR3 totals 15 residues. Trimming at V came to 4 bases and at J to 4 bases, leaving 4 bases not matched to a gene. Germline V gene sequence: CDR1 LGHNA, CDR2 YSLEER. CDR3 protein: CASSRGLAGTYEQYF. CDR3 DNA: TGCGCCAGCAGCCGGGGACTAGCGGGGACTTACGAGCAGTACTTC.

This clone was seen only a few times. The V and J genes are TRBV4-1 and TRBJ1-5; D remains ambiguous. Trimming pared 0 bases from V and 1 base from J, leaving 7 bases between. CDR1 and CDR2 from the germline V gene are MGHRA and YSYEKL. CDR3 size: 15 residues. For the CDR3, the DNA is TGCGCCAGCAGCCAAGATGGCGGAAGCAATCAGCCCCAGCATTTT. This sequence encodes CASSQDGGSNQPQHF.

The chain's CDR3 is CASSSGPGYTF. The DNA of the CDR3 is TGTGCCAGCAGTTCTGGACCCGGCTACACCTTC. The J gene is TRBJ1-2, the V gene TRBV6-2 or TRBV6-3; D uncertain. V lost 4 bases, J lost 8 bases, and 8 bases lay in between. CDR3 length: 11 amino acids. Germline CDR1 reads MNHEY; CDR2 reads SVGEGT.

J is TRBJ2-7 and V is TRBV27; 10 bases agree with TRBD2. Per the germline V gene, CDR1 is MNHEY and CDR2 is SMNVEV (reference sequence). The V gene end was trimmed by 6 bases and the J gene end by 2 bases; junction bases not matched to a gene: 10. This CDR3 has 16 amino acids. The CDR3 DNA reads TGTGCCAGCAGCCGAGCGGGAGGGTGGGGAACCTACGAGCAGTACTTC. This sequence encodes CASSRAGGWGTYEQYF.

The genes are TRBV7-8 and TRBJ1-2, with D perhaps TRBD1 (6 bases). In germline, CDR1 is SGHVS, CDR2 FQNEAQ. The ends were cut back, 4 bases at V and 4 bases at J, with 19 bases in the middle. CDR3 length equals 16 residues. The CDR3 spells CASSSDRDKGVYGYTF. CDR3 nucleotides: TGTGCCAGCAGCTCGGACCGGGACAAGGGGGTCTATGGCTACACCTTC.

This clone has more than one count but fewer than ten. This chain uses TRBV7-9 with TRBJ1-2; D is unclear. Trimming removed 3 bases at V and 4 bases at J, with 9 bases between. CDR1 SEHNR and CDR2 FQNEAQ come from the germline V gene (reference sequence). The CDR3 runs to 13 residues. CDR3 in DNA: TGTGCCAGCAGCTTGTCACAGTCCTATGGCTACACCTTC. Translating gives CASSLSQSYGYTF.

This chain connects TRBV6-5 to TRBJ1-6; D possibly corresponds to TRBD1 (6 bases). This CDR3 contains 15 residues. Germline V CDR1 and CDR2: MNHEY, SVGAGI. V lost 2 bases, J lost 8 bases, and 13 bases lay in between. The CDR3 loop reads CASSYEIRGDSPLHF. Written as DNA, the CDR3 is TGTGCCAGCAGTTACGAGATCAGGGGTGATTCACCCCTCCACTTT.

The chain uses TRBV30 and TRBJ1-2, with D tentatively TRBD1 (6 bases). The germline gives CDR1 GTSNPN, CDR2 SVGIG (reference sequence). V gave up 3 bases and J gave up 8 bases, with 19 bases separating them. This CDR3 contains 14 residues. The CDR3 sequence is CAWSLRTEGRGYTF. The CDR3 bases are TGTGCCTGGAGCCTCCGGACAGAGGGGAGAGGCTACACCTTC.

This clone has only a few counts. The chain has TRBV3-1 (or the pseudogene TRBV3-2) and TRBJ2-7, with D maybe TRBD2 (6 bases). Germline-derived CDR1 and CDR2 are LGHDT and YNNKEL (reference sequence). Trimming took off 1 base at V and 3 bases at J, with 28 bases between the two ends. The CDR3 sequence is 20 residues long. The CDR3 region is CASSQVSGRRWSSAVYEQYF. The CDR3 region has the DNA TGTGCCAGCAGCCAAGTTTCCGGTCGCAGGTGGTCTAGCGCTGTCTACGAGCAGTACTTC.

The chain links TRBV2 to TRBJ2-3, with TRBD2 matching 7 bases. The germline V gene encodes CDR1 SNHLY and CDR2 FYNNEI. With 10 bases clipped from V and 3 bases from J, the junction kept 7 bases outside the gene matches. This CDR3 is built from 13 residues. The CDR3 here is CAKAGVRTDTQYF. CDR3 in DNA: TGTGCCAAGGCGGGGGTAAGAACAGATACGCAGTATTTT.

The chain links TRBV5-1 to TRBJ2-5; D is ambiguous. V was cut by 1 base and J by 3 bases, with 7 bases left in between. Germline CDR1 and CDR2: SGHRS and YFSETQ. The CDR3 covers 13 residues. CDR3 nucleotide sequence: TGCGCCAGCAGCTTGCGGCCGGAAGAGACCCAGTACTTC. This sequence encodes CASSLRPEETQYF. Together with reference TRBV5-1 and TRBJ2-5, the CDR3 gives the full variable domain: KAGVTQTPRYLIKTRGQQVTLSCSPISGHRSVSWYQQTPGQGLQFLFEYFSETQRNKGNFPGRFSGRQFSNSRSEMNVSTLELGDSALYLCASSLRPEETQYFGPGTRLLVL.

The CDR3 loop reads CASSRTSGRDTQYF. The DNA for the CDR3 is TGTGCCAGCAGCCGGACTAGCGGGAGAGATACGCAGTATTTT. The chain is built from TRBV27 and TRBJ2-3, with 13 bases fitting TRBD2. Germline CDR1 is MNHEY and CDR2 is SMNVEV (reference sequence). The CDR3 covers 14 residues. With V trimmed by 6 bases and J by 5 bases, 2 bases remained unmatched.

There are many counts of this clone. The chain uses TRBV28 and TRBJ1-2; D is undetermined. The CDR3 is made up of 14 amino acids. Germline V lookup: CDR1 MDHEN, CDR2 SYDVKM. Trimming cost V 2 bases and J 4 bases, with 11 bases left between them. CDR3 nucleotide sequence: TGTGCCAGCAGTTTACCTAGCGAGAGCTATGGCTACACCTTC. It yields the protein CASSLPSESYGYTF.

This clone has a handful of counts. V is TRBV7-2 and J is TRBJ1-2, with 7 bases lining up with TRBD1. CDR3 length: 15 amino acids. V shed 6 bases, J shed 0 bases, and the junction held 7 bases outside the gene matches. Germline loops: CDR1 SGHTA, CDR2 FQGNSA. The CDR3 coding sequence is TGTGCCAGCAGTTTCCCCGGGACAGCTAACTATGGCTACACCTTC. This encodes CASSFPGTANYGYTF. Variable domain in full (rest from reference TRBV7-2 and TRBJ1-2): GAGVSQSPSNKVTEKGKDVELRCDPISGHTALYWYRQSLGQGLEFLIYFQGNSAPDKSGLPSDRFSAERTGGSVSTLTIQRTQQEDSAVYLCASSFPGTANYGYTFGSGTRLTVV.

The chain couples TRBV7-9 to TRBJ2-6; D is unresolved. This CDR3 comprises 12 residues. The V gene lost 3 bases and the J gene lost 3 bases, with 0 bases spanning the gap. Germline V lookup: CDR1 SEHNR, CDR2 FQNEAQ (reference sequence). For the CDR3, the DNA is TGTGCCAGCAGCTTTGGGGCCAACGTCCTGACTTTC. Translated, it gives CASSFGANVLTF.

The gene calls are TRBV5-6 and TRBJ2-5, with 7 bases that match TRBD1. Trimming removed 5 bases from V and 3 bases from J; junction bases left unmatched: 7. Germline lookup yields CDR1 SGHDT and CDR2 YYEEEE. The CDR3 loop spans 14 amino acids. The CDR3 loop reads CASSHVGTEETQYF. The CDR3 DNA reads as TGTGCCAGCAGTCATGTCGGGACAGAAGAGACCCAGTACTTC.

This rearrangement joins TRBV7-2 to TRBJ1-1; 9 nucleotides line up with TRBD1. The V gene end was trimmed by 4 bases and the J gene end by 3 bases; junction bases not matched to a gene: 6. This CDR3 is 15 amino acids long. CDR1 is SGHTA and CDR2 is FQGNSA in the germline V gene. The CDR3 nucleotides are TGTGCCAGCAGCTGGGGACAGGGCGGGCACACTGAAGCTTTCTTT. Protein: CASSWGQGGHTEAFF.

The chain joins TRBV11-2 to TRBJ1-1, with D unresolved. The V gene lost 5 bases and the J gene lost 7 bases, with 14 bases spanning the gap. The CDR3 contains 13 residues. Germline CDR1 reads SGHAT; CDR2 reads FQNNGV. DNA of the CDR3: TGTGCCAGCAGCCCGGACGCAGCTCTTGAAGCTTTCTTT. It yields the protein CASSPDAALEAFF.

The V and J genes are TRBV10-3 and TRBJ1-2, with TRBD1 identical over 7 bases. V was pared by 1 base and J by 3 bases, with 2 bases of the junction left unmatched. Germline CDR1 is ENHRY and CDR2 is SYGVKD. This CDR3 region has 14 residues. The CDR3: CAISEYRGDYGYTF. CDR3 in DNA: TGTGCCATCAGTGAGTACAGGGGCGACTATGGCTACACCTTC.

The genes are TRBV3-1 (or the pseudogene TRBV3-2) and TRBJ2-7; D ambiguous. The germline V gene encodes CDR1 LGHDT and CDR2 YNNKEL (reference sequence). The CDR3 runs to 12 residues. Deletions cut 1 base from V and 6 bases from J, with 7 bases between. The CDR3 sequence is CASSQAVGEQYF. The CDR3 region has the DNA TGTGCCAGCAGCCAAGCCGTTGGCGAGCAGTACTTC.

The rearrangement uses TRBV19 and TRBJ1-2; D gene unclear. Trimming stripped 7 bases from V and 0 bases from J, with 12 bases between. Looked up from germline, CDR1 is LNHDA and CDR2 is SQIVND (reference sequence). This CDR3 has 14 residues. The CDR3 loop reads CASTPGPTNYGYTF. The DNA for the CDR3 is TGTGCCAGTACCCCAGGACCTACTAACTATGGCTACACCTTC.

The rearrangement joins TRBV7-2 to TRBJ2-7, with TRBD2 identical over 11 bases. V trimming: 2 bases; J trimming: 7 bases; junction bases outside the gene matches: 7. The CDR3 is made up of 15 amino acids. Looked up from germline, CDR1 is SGHTA and CDR2 is FQGNSA. The chain's CDR3 is CASSLLAGGKDEQYF. CDR3 bases: TGTGCCAGCAGCTTACTAGCGGGAGGAAAAGATGAGCAGTACTTC.